This is a list of T cell receptor beta chains from one sample in a study of regulatory T cells in long-lasting Graves disease. TCRdb re-called the multiplex PCR reads through MiXCR, storing one row per CDR3 protein. Here the sample spans hundreds of thousands of distinct CDR3 sequences, 15% to 20% being singletons. The same sample was also used in a study of T cells in Graves' hyperthyroidism and ophthalmopathy.

The sample was peripheral blood mononuclear cells (PBMCs), taken at new diagnosis, from a patient treated with antithyroid drugs. These receptors were taken from a man between 18 and 35 years old with Graves disease. Both conserved end residues are part of each CDR3. A D gene is named only where the DNA matches it firmly. The size field is filled for only some rows; it gives once, few, many or a size class.

abundance,j_gene,d_gene,v_gene,CDR3nt,CDR3aa
few,TRBJ2-1,-,TRBV7-9,TGTGCCAGCAGCTTAGAAGCGGGTCTTGGGCAGTTCTTC,CASSLEAGLGQFF
many,TRBJ2-1,-,TRBV27,TGTGCCAGCAGTTTTTATAGCGAGGCGGAGCAGTTCTTC,CASSFYSEAEQFF
few,TRBJ2-7,-,TRBV20-1,TGCAGTGTTGGGAGTTCCTCCTACGAGCAGTACTTC,CSVGSSSYEQYF
-,TRBJ1-3,-,TRBV4-1,TGCGCCAGCAGCCAAGATTACCGGGGACTTCTCTCTGGAAACACCATATATTTT,CASSQDYRGLLSGNTIYF
few,TRBJ1-1,TRBD1,TRBV20-1,TGCAGTGCGGGAGTTGGGACAGAGAACACTGAAGCTTTCTTT,CSAGVGTENTEAFF
few,TRBJ2-5,TRBD1,TRBV3-1,TGTGCCAGCAGCCAGTTAACCGGGACAGGGAAAGAGACCCAGTACTTC,CASSQLTGTGKETQYF
-,TRBJ1-5,TRBD1,TRBV4-1,TGCGCCAGCAGCCCAGGGGACAGGGCTATTAGCAATCAGCCCCAGCATTTT,CASSPGDRAISNQPQHF
-,TRBJ2-1,-,TRBV9,TGTGCCAGCAGCCCCACAGGGGACTACTACAATGAGCAGTTCTTC,CASSPTGDYYNEQFF
-,TRBJ2-5,TRBD1,TRBV7-7,TGTGCTAGCAGCTCGTCCCGGACAGGGGGAGAGACCCAGTACTTC,CASSSSRTGGETQYF
-,TRBJ2-7,-,TRBV6-2/TRBV6-3,TGTGCCAGCAGTTCCCCGCTGGGAAGAGGTTCCTACGAGCAGTACTTC,CASSSPLGRGSYEQYF
-,TRBJ2-7,TRBD2,TRBV5-1,TGCGCCAGCAGCTTGGCGGGACTAGGGGGCGAGCAGTACTTC,CASSLAGLGGEQYF
many,TRBJ2-1,-,TRBV2,TGTGCCAGCAGTGATTCCGTCGAATATGAGCAGTTCTTC,CASSDSVEYEQFF
few,TRBJ2-1,-,TRBV24-1,TGTGCCACCAGTGGAACGGGAGTATCCTACAATGAGCAGTTCTTC,CATSGTGVSYNEQFF
-,TRBJ1-2,-,TRBV7-9,TGTGCCAGCAGACCCGTCGGGGGGAACGGCTACACCTTC,CASRPVGGNGYTF
-,TRBJ1-2,-,TRBV5-1,TGCGCCAGCAGCTTGGATGGGGGGTTGTACTATGGCTACACCTTC,CASSLDGGLYYGYTF
many,TRBJ1-1,TRBD1,TRBV6-2/TRBV6-3,TGTGCCAGCAGTTACGGCCCGGGCGGGGACAGATGGAACACTGAAGCTTTCTTT,CASSYGPGGDRWNTEAFF
many,TRBJ2-7,-,TRBV28,TGTGCCAGCAGTTTCAGGGGTCCAATCTACGAGCAGTACTTC,CASSFRGPIYEQYF
-,TRBJ1-6,TRBD1,TRBV5-1,TGCGCCAGCAAAGCTAGTGGAGGACAGGCGTCGGATTCACCCCTCCACTTT,CASKASGGQASDSPLHF
many,TRBJ2-4,TRBD2,TRBV6-2/TRBV6-3,TGTGCCAGACCCACCGGCGGGGGTTTTATAGACATTCAGTACTTC,CARPTGGGFIDIQYF
many,TRBJ2-7,-,TRBV11-2,TGTGCCACCAGCGATACCTACGAGCAGTACTTC,CATSDTYEQYF
-,TRBJ1-4,TRBD1,TRBV4-1,TGCGCCAGCAGCCAAACCGGACAGGTTGCAACTAATGAAAAACTGTTTTTT,CASSQTGQVATNEKLFF
few,TRBJ2-1,-,TRBV20-1,TGCAGTGCTCGACCGGGGCGGAGGAACAATGAGCAGTTCTTC,CSARPGRRNNEQFF
-,TRBJ1-6,-,TRBV30,TGTGCCACAAACCGGGAGCATAATTCACCCCTCCACTTT,CATNREHNSPLHF
many,TRBJ2-1,-,TRBV6-5,TGTGCCAGCAGTTACTCTCGGGGGTACTACAATGAGCAGTTCTTC,CASSYSRGYYNEQFF
-,TRBJ2-7,TRBD2,TRBV11-3,TGTGCCAGCAGCCTCAAATTCGGACTAGCGGGAGATATGTACGAGCAGTACTTC,CASSLKFGLAGDMYEQYF